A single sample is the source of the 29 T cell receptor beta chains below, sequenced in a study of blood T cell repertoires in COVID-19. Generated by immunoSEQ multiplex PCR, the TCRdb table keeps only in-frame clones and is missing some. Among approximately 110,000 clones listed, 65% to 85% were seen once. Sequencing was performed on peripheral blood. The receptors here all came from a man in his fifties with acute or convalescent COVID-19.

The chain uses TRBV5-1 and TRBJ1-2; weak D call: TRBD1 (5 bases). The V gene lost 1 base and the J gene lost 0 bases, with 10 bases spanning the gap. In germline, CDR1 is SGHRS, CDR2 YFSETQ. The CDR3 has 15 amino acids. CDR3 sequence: CASSLRTDTNYGYTF. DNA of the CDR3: TGCGCCAGCAGCTTGAGGACGGACACTAACTATGGCTACACCTTC.

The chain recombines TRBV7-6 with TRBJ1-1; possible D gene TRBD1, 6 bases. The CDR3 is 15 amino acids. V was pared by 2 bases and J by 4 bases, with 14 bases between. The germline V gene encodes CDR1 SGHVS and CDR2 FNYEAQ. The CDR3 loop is CASSLSGEGSTEAFF. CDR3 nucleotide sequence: TGTGCCAGCAGCTTATCAGGGGAGGGGAGCACTGAAGCTTTCTTT. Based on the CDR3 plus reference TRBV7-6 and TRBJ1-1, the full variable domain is GAGVSQSPRYKVTKRGQDVALRCDPISGHVSLYWYRQALGQGPEFLTYFNYEAQQDKSGLPNDRFSAERPEGSISTLTIQRTEQRDSAMYRCASSLSGEGSTEAFFGQGTRLTVV.

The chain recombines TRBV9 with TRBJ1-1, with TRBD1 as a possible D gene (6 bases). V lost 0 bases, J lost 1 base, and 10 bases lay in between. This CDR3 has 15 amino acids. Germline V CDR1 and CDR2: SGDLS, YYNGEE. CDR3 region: CASSVVWGQNTEAFF. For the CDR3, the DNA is TGTGCCAGCAGCGTAGTGTGGGGGCAGAACACTGAAGCTTTCTTT.

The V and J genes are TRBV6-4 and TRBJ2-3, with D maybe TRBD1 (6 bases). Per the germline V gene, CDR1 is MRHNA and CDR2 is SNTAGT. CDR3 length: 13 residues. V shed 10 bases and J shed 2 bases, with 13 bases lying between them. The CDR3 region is CATSRGHTDTQYF. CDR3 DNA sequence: TGTGCCACCAGCAGGGGCCACACAGATACGCAGTATTTT.

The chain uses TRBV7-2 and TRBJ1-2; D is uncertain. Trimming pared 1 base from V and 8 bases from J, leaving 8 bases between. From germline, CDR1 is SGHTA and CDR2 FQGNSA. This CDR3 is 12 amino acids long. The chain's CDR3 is CASSLVWQGYTF. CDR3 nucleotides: TGTGCCAGCAGCTTAGTATGGCAGGGCTACACCTTC.

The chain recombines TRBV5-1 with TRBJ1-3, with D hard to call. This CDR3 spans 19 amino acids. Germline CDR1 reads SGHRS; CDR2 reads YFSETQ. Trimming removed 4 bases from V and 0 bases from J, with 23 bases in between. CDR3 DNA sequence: TGCGCCAGCAGCGCCCGCCCAGCTCGAACGGAGAGCTCTGGAAACACCATATATTTT. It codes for CASSARPARTESSGNTIYF.

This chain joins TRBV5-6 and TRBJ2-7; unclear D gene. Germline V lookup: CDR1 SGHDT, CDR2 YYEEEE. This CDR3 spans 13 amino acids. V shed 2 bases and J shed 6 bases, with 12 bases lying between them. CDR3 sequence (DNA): TGTGCCAGCAGCTTCTTAGAACCACTCGAGCAGTACTTC. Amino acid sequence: CASSFLEPLEQYF.

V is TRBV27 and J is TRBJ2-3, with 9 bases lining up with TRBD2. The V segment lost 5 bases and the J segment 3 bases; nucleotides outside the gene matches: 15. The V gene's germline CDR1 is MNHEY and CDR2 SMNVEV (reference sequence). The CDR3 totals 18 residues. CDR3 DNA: TGTGCCAGCAGTCCCACCACGTGGGCGGGGGGGCTTACAGATACGCAGTATTTT. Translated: CASSPTTWAGGLTDTQYF.

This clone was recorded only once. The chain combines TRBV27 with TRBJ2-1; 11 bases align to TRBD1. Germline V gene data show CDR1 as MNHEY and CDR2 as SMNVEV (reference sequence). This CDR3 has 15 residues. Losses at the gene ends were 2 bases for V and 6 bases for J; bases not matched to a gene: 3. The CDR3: CASSLGQGAINEQFF. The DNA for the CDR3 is TGTGCCAGCAGTTTAGGACAGGGGGCCATCAATGAGCAGTTCTTC.

The DNA for the CDR3 is TGTGCCAGCAGTGGGGGACAGGGGATAAAAAACATTCAGTACTTC. It encodes CASSGGQGIKNIQYF. The rearrangement links TRBV6-2 or TRBV6-3 to TRBJ2-4, with TRBD1 identical over 10 bases. The V gene's germline CDR1 is MNHEY and CDR2 SVGEGT. With 5 bases clipped from V and 4 bases from J, the junction kept 5 bases outside the gene matches. The CDR3 is made up of 15 amino acids.

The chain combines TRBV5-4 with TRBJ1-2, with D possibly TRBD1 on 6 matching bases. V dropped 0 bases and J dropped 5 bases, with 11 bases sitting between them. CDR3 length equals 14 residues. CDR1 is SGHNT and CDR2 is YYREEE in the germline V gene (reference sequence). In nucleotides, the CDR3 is TGTGCCAGCAGCTTGGAAGGCAGGGGATATGGCTACACCTTC. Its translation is CASSLEGRGYGYTF.

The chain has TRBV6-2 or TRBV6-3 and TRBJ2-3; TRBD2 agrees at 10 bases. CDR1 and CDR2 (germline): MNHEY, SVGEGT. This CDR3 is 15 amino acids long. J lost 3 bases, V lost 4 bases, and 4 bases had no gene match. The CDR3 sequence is CASSLGAGGTDTQYF. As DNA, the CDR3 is TGTGCCAGCAGTTTGGGAGCGGGGGGGACAGATACGCAGTATTTT.

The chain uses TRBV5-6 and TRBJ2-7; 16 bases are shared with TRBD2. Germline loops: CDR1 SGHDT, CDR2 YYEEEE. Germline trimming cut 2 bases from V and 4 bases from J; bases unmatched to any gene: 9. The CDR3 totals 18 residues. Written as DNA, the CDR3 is TGTGCCAGCAGCTTAGCCGGGACTAGCGGGGGGGCCGATTACGAGCAGTACTTC. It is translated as CASSLAGTSGGADYEQYF.

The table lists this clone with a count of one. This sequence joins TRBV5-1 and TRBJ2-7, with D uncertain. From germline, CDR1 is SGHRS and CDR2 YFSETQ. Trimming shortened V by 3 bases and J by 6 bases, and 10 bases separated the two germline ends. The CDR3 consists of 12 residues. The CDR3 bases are TGCGCCAGCAGCTCGAGTGGCGGCGAGCAGTACTTC. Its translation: CASSSSGGEQYF.

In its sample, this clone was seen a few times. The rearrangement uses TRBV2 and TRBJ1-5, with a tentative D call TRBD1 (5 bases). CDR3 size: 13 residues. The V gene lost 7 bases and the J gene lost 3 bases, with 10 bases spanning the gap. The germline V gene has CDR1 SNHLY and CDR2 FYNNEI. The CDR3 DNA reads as TGTGCCAGCAACCAGGGACTCAATCAGCCCCAGCATTTT. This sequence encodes CASNQGLNQPQHF.

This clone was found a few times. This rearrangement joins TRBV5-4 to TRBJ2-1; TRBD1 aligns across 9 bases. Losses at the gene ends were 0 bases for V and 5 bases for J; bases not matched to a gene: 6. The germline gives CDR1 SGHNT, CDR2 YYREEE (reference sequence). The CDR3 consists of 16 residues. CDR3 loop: CASSLGGTGYNNEQFF. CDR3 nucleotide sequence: TGTGCCAGCAGCTTGGGGGGGACAGGGTATAACAATGAGCAGTTCTTC.

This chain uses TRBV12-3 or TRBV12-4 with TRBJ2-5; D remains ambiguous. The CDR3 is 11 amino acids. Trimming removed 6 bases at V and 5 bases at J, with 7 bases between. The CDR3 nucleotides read TGTGCCAGCAGCATCATGGAGACCCAGTACTTC. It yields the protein CASSIMETQYF.

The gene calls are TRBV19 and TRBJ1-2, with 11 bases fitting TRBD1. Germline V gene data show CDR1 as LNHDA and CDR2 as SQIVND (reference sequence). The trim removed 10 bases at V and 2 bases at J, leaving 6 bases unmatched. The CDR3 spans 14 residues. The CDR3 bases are TGTGCCACCCGCGGACAGGGGGCAAACTATGGCTACACCTTC. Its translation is CATRGQGANYGYTF.

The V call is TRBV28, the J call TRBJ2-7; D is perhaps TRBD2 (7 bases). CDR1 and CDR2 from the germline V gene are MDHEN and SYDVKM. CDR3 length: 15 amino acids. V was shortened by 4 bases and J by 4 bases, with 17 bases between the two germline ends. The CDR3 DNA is TGTGCCAGCAGTTCCGACGGGGGGCGTCCATACGAGCAGTACTTC. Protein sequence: CASSSDGGRPYEQYF.

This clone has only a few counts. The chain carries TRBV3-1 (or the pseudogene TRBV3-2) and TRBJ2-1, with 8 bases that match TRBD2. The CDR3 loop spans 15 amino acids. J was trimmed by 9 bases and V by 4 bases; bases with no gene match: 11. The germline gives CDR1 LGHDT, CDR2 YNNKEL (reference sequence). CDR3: CASSPPGGASGEQFF. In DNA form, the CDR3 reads TGTGCCAGCAGCCCACCGGGGGGGGCCTCCGGTGAGCAGTTCTTC.

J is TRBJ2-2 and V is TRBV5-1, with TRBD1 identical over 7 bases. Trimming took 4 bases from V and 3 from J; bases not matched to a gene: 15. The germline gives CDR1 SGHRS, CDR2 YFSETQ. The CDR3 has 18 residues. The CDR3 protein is CASSPTYYRGRDTGELFF. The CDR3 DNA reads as TGCGCCAGCAGCCCAACTTATTACAGGGGAAGGGACACCGGGGAGCTGTTTTTT.

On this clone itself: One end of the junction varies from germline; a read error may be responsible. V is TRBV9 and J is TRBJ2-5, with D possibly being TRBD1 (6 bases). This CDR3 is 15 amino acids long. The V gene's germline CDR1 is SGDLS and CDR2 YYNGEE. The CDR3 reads CASCVAAGTWETQYF. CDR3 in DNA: TGTGCCAGCTGCGTAGCTGCAGGGACATGGGAGACCCAGTACTTC.

The CDR3: CASSLAGLTIQGDEQFF. The CDR3 DNA sequence: TGTGCCAGCAGCTTAGCCGGACTTACAATACAAGGCGATGAGCAGTTCTTC. The chain couples TRBV11-1 to TRBJ2-1; TRBD2 is a possible D gene (5 bases). CDR1 SGHAT and CDR2 FQDESV come from the germline V gene (reference sequence). V shed 0 bases and J shed 8 bases, with 20 bases lying between them. The CDR3 length is 17 residues.

The CDR3 here is CASSKWATGFLGQPQHF. The CDR3 DNA follows: TGTGCCAGTAGTAAGTGGGCGACAGGGTTTCTCGGGCAGCCCCAGCATTTT. This chain uses TRBV19 with TRBJ1-5; 7 nucleotides align to TRBD1. The CDR3 spans 17 residues. V lost 4 bases and J lost 7; bases outside the gene matches: 16. Germline V gene sequence: CDR1 LNHDA, CDR2 SQIVND (reference sequence).

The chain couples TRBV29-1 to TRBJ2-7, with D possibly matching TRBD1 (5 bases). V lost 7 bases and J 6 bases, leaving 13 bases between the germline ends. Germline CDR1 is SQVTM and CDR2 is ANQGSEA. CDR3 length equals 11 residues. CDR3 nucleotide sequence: TGCAGCGCCCGGACATGGCTCGAGCAGTACTTC. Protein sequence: CSARTWLEQYF.

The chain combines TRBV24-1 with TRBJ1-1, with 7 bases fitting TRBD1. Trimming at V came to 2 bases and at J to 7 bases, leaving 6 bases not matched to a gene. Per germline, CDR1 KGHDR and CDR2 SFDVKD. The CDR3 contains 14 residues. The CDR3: CATSDSGQVVEAFF. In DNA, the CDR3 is TGTGCCACCAGTGATTCAGGACAGGTAGTTGAAGCTTTCTTT.

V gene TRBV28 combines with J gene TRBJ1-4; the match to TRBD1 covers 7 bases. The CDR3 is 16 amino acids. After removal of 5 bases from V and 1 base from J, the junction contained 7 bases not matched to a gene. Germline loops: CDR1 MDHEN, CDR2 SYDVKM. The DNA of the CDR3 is TGTGCCAGCAGTCTCATACAGGGGCGAACTAATGAAAAACTGTTTTTT. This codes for CASSLIQGRTNEKLFF.

CDR3 DNA: TGTGCCAGCAGCGCCCTAGCGGGGGGTTACAATGAGCAGTTCTTC. Translating gives CASSALAGGYNEQFF. V and J are TRBV9 and TRBJ2-1; 11 nucleotides match TRBD2. The CDR3 is made up of 15 amino acids. Looked up from germline, CDR1 is SGDLS and CDR2 is YYNGEE. The trim removed 3 bases at V and 4 bases at J, leaving 3 bases unmatched.

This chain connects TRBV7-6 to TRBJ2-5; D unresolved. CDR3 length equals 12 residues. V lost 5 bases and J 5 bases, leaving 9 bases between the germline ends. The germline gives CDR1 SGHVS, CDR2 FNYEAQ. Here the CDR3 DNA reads TGTGCCAGCAGCCGGGTCCGTGAGACCCAGTACTTC. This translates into CASSRVRETQYF.